Each of the 25 T cell receptor beta chains below was sequenced from the same sample in a study of beta chain features in type 1 diabetes. Study observations and caveats: Type 1 diabetes patients had TCRB CDR3s that were shorter (moderately but significantly so) in all four CD4+ subsets.

As every portion of the isolated RNA was reverse transcribed, the sequencing read expressed TCRB transcripts. TCRdb's table, derived via immunoSEQ multiplex PCR, lists solely in-frame clones and lacks some. Here the sample spans 640,000 or so clones, 13% being singletons. Their antigens are not known. The sequenced material came from naive CD4+ T cells from blood. These receptor sequences come from a man between 18 and 29 years old with type 1 diabetes.

This CDR3 reads CASSYRFGNQPQHF. The CDR3 bases are TGTGCCAGCAGTTACAGATTTGGCAATCAGCCCCAGCATTTT. The chain recombines TRBV6-6 with TRBJ1-5; D call uncertain. CDR3 length: 14 residues. The V end lost 2 bases, the J end lost 2 bases, and 7 bases lay between the germline ends. CDR1 and CDR2 from the germline V gene are MNHNY and SVGAGI (reference sequence).

The gene calls are TRBV28 and TRBJ2-7; 8 nucleotides agree with TRBD1. Germline values: CDR1 MDHEN, CDR2 SYDVKM. CDR3 size: 14 residues. The J segment lost 3 bases and the V segment lost 8 bases, leaving 9 bases of the junction unmatched. CDR3 amino acids: CASGKLDRVYEQYF. In DNA form, the CDR3 reads TGTGCCAGCGGAAAATTGGACAGGGTCTACGAGCAGTACTTC.

The chain employs TRBV25-1 and TRBJ2-1, with 16 nucleotides matching TRBD2. The germline gives CDR1 MGHDK, CDR2 SYGVNS. The trim removed 3 bases at V and 8 bases at J, leaving 4 bases unmatched. CDR3 length: 16 residues. CDR3 coding DNA: TGTGCCAGCAGTGAGGGACTAGCGGGGGGGCTCGATGAGCAGTTCTTC. This codes for CASSEGLAGGLDEQFF.

This clone was seen a handful of times. Other nucleotide sequences from this sample produce the same CDR3. The chain employs TRBV4-1 and TRBJ1-1; 12 bases align to TRBD1. Germline CDR1 is MGHRA and CDR2 is YSYEKL. The CDR3 is 15 amino acids. Losses at the gene ends were 3 bases for V and 1 base for J; bases not matched to a gene: 0. CDR3 coding DNA: TGCGCCAGCAGCCAGGGACAGGGGGCGAACACTGAAGCTTTCTTT. Its protein is CASSQGQGANTEAFF.

There are a few counts of this clone. The chain couples TRBV10-3 to TRBJ1-4; D may be TRBD1 (5 bases). This CDR3 has 12 amino acids. Trimming removed 4 bases from V and 6 bases from J, with 6 bases in between. Germline CDR1 reads ENHRY; CDR2 reads SYGVKD. The CDR3 spells CAISGGDEKLFF. The CDR3, as DNA: TGTGCCATCAGTGGAGGGGATGAAAAACTGTTTTTT.

The chain recombines TRBV7-8 with TRBJ1-6; no definite D call. V gave up 5 bases and J gave up 1 base, with 6 bases separating them. The germline V gene encodes CDR1 SGHVS and CDR2 FQNEAQ. This CDR3 is built from 14 residues. CDR3 bases: TGTGCCAGCAGCCAGGATTCCTATAATTCACCCCTCCACTTT. Translating it yields CASSQDSYNSPLHF.

V gene TRBV7-9 combines with J gene TRBJ2-4; TRBD2 might be the D (5 bases). The germline V gene has CDR1 SEHNR and CDR2 FQNEAQ (reference sequence). Trimming left V 4 bases short and J 7 bases short, with 29 bases between. The CDR3 runs 19 residues. The CDR3 sequence is CASSSPDWATSGSENIQYF. CDR3 sequence (DNA): TGTGCCAGCAGCTCCCCCGATTGGGCGACCTCGGGGTCGGAGAACATTCAGTACTTC.

About this clone: Other DNA sequences in the same sample also yield this CDR3. The rearrangement joins TRBV7-9 to TRBJ1-2; D gene ambiguous. The CDR3 covers 11 residues. Trimming left V 1 base short and J 7 bases short, with 4 bases between. CDR1 and CDR2 (germline): SEHNR, FQNEAQ (reference sequence). This CDR3 is CASSLGGGYTF. The CDR3 coding sequence is TGTGCCAGCAGCTTAGGGGGTGGCTACACCTTC.

In this sample, this clone turned up a few times. V gene TRBV7-9 combines with J gene TRBJ1-5; TRBD1 aligns across 9 bases. The CDR3 loop spans 15 amino acids. Per the germline V gene, CDR1 is SEHNR and CDR2 is FQNEAQ (reference sequence). Trimming at V came to 5 bases and at J to 4 bases, leaving 6 bases not matched to a gene. The CDR3 is CASSPAGQGNQPQHF. In nucleotides, the CDR3 is TGTGCCAGCAGCCCAGCCGGACAGGGGAATCAGCCCCAGCATTTT.

This sequence joins TRBV5-1 and TRBJ1-5, with D unclear. Trimming shortened V by 4 bases and J by 7 bases, and 18 bases separated the two germline ends. Germline-derived CDR1 and CDR2 are SGHRS and YFSETQ. The CDR3 has 15 amino acids. The CDR3 DNA reads TGCGCCAGCAGCGCCTTCACTGGGAGCGGGCAGCCCCAGCATTTT. Translated, it gives CASSAFTGSGQPQHF.

There are a few counts of this clone. The genes are TRBV7-8 and TRBJ1-5, with TRBD1 matching 9 bases. This CDR3 is built from 14 residues. The V gene end was trimmed by 1 base and the J gene end by 5 bases; junction bases not matched to a gene: 0. Germline V gene data show CDR1 as SGHVS and CDR2 as FQNEAQ. CDR3 DNA: TGTGCCAGCAGCTTAGGACAGGGGGATCAGCCCCAGCATTTT. As protein: CASSLGQGDQPQHF.

The chain is built from TRBV5-6 and TRBJ2-5; D is perhaps TRBD1 or TRBD2 (5 bases each). Germline CDR1 is SGHDT and CDR2 is YYEEEE. The CDR3 is 15 residues long. Trimming cost V 1 base and J 3 bases, with 13 bases left between them. The CDR3 spells CASSLLLGVEETQYF. The CDR3 coding sequence is TGTGCCAGCAGCTTGTTGTTGGGGGTGGAAGAGACCCAGTACTTC.

The table lists this clone with a few counts. The V and J genes are TRBV6-4 and TRBJ2-1, with TRBD1 as a possible D gene (5 bases). V gave up 2 bases and J gave up 2 bases, with 10 bases separating them. CDR3 length equals 15 residues. Per germline, CDR1 MRHNA and CDR2 SNTAGT. CDR3 sequence: CASSDGHGPYNEQFF. The CDR3 nucleotides are TGTGCCAGCAGTGACGGACACGGCCCCTACAATGAGCAGTTCTTC.

Concerning this clone itself: Other DNA variants within this sample encode the same CDR3. V is TRBV5-1 and J is TRBJ1-1, with unresolved D. The germline CDR1 and CDR2 sequences are SGHRS and YFSETQ. Trimming removed 4 bases from V and 1 base from J, with 8 bases in between. CDR3 size: 13 residues. CDR3 amino acids: CASSLMGNTEAFF. DNA of the CDR3: TGCGCCAGCAGCCTGATGGGGAACACTGAAGCTTTCTTT. Drawing the rest from reference TRBV5-1 and TRBJ1-1, the complete variable domain is KAGVTQTPRYLIKTRGQQVTLSCSPISGHRSVSWYQQTPGQGLQFLFEYFSETQRNKGNFPGRFSGRQFSNSRSEMNVSTLELGDSALYLCASSLMGNTEAFFGQGTRLTVV.

The chain combines TRBV14 with TRBJ1-6; 7 bases match TRBD1. V was pared by 4 bases and J by 5 bases, with 5 bases of the junction left unmatched. In germline, CDR1 is SGHDN, CDR2 FVKESK. The CDR3 runs to 15 residues. The DNA of the CDR3 is TGTGCCAGCAGCCCCGGGACAGAACATAATTCACCCCTCCACTTT. Translated: CASSPGTEHNSPLHF.

CDR3 in DNA: TGTGCCAGCGGAAGCTCCTACGAGCAGTACTTC. Translated, it gives CASGSSYEQYF. The chain links TRBV28 to TRBJ2-7; D gene uncertain. Trimming left V 8 bases short and J 0 bases short, with 5 bases between. CDR1 is MDHEN and CDR2 is SYDVKM in the germline V gene. The CDR3 has 11 residues.

The J gene is TRBJ1-2, the V gene TRBV30, with 12 positions matching TRBD1. V was pared by 0 bases and J by 3 bases, with 14 bases of the junction left unmatched. Germline CDR1 is GTSNPN and CDR2 is SVGIG (reference sequence). The CDR3 contains 19 residues. CDR3 DNA: TGTGCCTGGAGTGTACAACGTTCTATGGGACAGGGGGCCCACTATGGCTACACCTTC. Amino acid sequence: CAWSVQRSMGQGAHYGYTF.

The rearrangement uses TRBV10-3 and TRBJ1-1; D is possibly TRBD1 (6 bases). Per the germline V gene, CDR1 is ENHRY and CDR2 is SYGVKD. CDR3 length equals 16 residues. Deletions cut 6 bases from V and 6 bases from J, with 23 bases between. The CDR3 spells CAIRGSPQGNHPEAFF. CDR3 in DNA: TGTGCCATCAGGGGGAGCCCCCAGGGGAATCATCCTGAAGCTTTCTTT.

Concerning this clone itself: With a much larger clone just one base away, this may be a read error. The chain carries TRBV6-5 and TRBJ2-5; D unclear. The CDR3 runs to 11 residues. Germline-derived CDR1 and CDR2 are MNHEY and SVGAGI. V was pared by 4 bases and J by 4 bases, with 4 bases between. The CDR3 DNA reads as TGTGCCAGCAGTTTCGGAGAGACCCAGTACTTC. It translates to CASSFGETQYF.

As DNA, the CDR3 is TGCAGCGTTGATATCCGGGGGGCGACCTACGAGCAGTACTTC. This translates into CSVDIRGATYEQYF. The rearrangement uses TRBV29-1 and TRBJ2-7; maybe TRBD2 (7 bases). In germline, CDR1 is SQVTM, CDR2 ANQGSEA. The V and J ends lost 3 bases and 2 bases respectively, with 14 bases between them. This CDR3 contains 14 residues.

This clone was observed a handful of times. The CDR3 DNA sequence: TGTGCCAGCAGCTTGGGGCCAAACACCATATATTTT. Its protein product is CASSLGPNTIYF. The chain links TRBV5-6 to TRBJ1-3; D is undetermined. There are 12 residues in the CDR3. Trimming took 0 bases from V and 6 from J, leaving 4 bases between them. The germline gives CDR1 SGHDT, CDR2 YYEEEE.

This clone was observed a few times. This chain uses TRBV29-1 with TRBJ2-5; 9 bases line up with TRBD2. V shed 4 bases and J 2 bases; nucleotides not matched to a gene: 2. The CDR3 is 13 residues long. CDR1 is SQVTM, CDR2 ANQGSEA, per germline. The CDR3 is CSVAAGGQETQYF. DNA for the CDR3: TGCAGCGTTGCGGCGGGGGGGCAAGAGACCCAGTACTTC. The whole variable domain, remainder taken from reference TRBV29-1 and TRBJ2-5, is SAVISQKPSRDICQRGTSLTIQCQVDSQVTMMFWYRQQPGQSLTLIATANQGSEATYESGFVIDKFPISRPNLTFSTLTVSNMSPEDSSIYLCSVAAGGQETQYFGPGTRLLVL.

This clone was counted a few times. The chain uses TRBV13 and TRBJ2-1; D is uncertain. This CDR3 region has 12 residues. V lost 0 bases and J lost 15, with 12 bases in between. The germline V gene encodes CDR1 PRHDT and CDR2 FYEKMQ (reference sequence). The CDR3 loop is CASSLGSGLRFF. The CDR3 bases are TGTGCCAGCAGCTTAGGCAGTGGGTTGCGGTTCTTC.

J is TRBJ2-7 and V is TRBV7-8; D tentatively reads TRBD1 or TRBD2 (5 bases each). Deletions cut 5 bases from V and 4 bases from J, with 15 bases between. CDR1 is SGHVS and CDR2 is FQNEAQ in the germline V gene. This CDR3 has 14 residues. The CDR3 loop is CASSPRGLRYEQYF. The CDR3 bases are TGTGCCAGCAGCCCCCGGGGCCTGAGGTACGAGCAGTACTTC.

The genes are TRBV11-3 and TRBJ1-1; D remains unclear. CDR3 size: 13 residues. V was cut by 4 bases and J by 1 base, with 7 bases left in between. CDR1 SGHNT and CDR2 YENEEA come from the germline V gene. The DNA of the CDR3 is TGTGCCAGCAGCTCCTTCCAGAACACTGAAGCTTTCTTT. It translates to CASSSFQNTEAFF.